The 10 T cell receptor beta chains given below trace back to one sample, sequenced in a study of shared clonotypes between healthy human individuals. CD45RO-negative cells were positively selected for CCR7, leaving out terminally differentiated effector memory CD45RA+ cells. Libraries were prepared by immunoSEQ multiplex PCR; TCRdb keeps only in-frame clonotypes and omits some of them. The top ten clones hold around 1.7% of a sample with about 2.1 million clones, roughly 95% of them seen once. Sample: naive CD8+ T cells from PBMCs. The receptor source for this set is a man aged 18 to 30 in good health. Some clones in this sample may be carry-over from other donors' samples.

The CDR3 DNA reads TGCGCCAGCAGCTGGGGCAACCCCCTATACGAGCAGTACTTC. This translates into CASSWGNPLYEQYF. The genes are TRBV5-1 and TRBJ2-7, with D maybe TRBD1 (5 bases). V was pared by 3 bases and J by 4 bases, with 14 bases between. The CDR3 totals 14 residues. The germline V gene has CDR1 SGHRS and CDR2 YFSETQ.

The chain is built from TRBV28 and TRBJ1-3; D not certain. From germline, CDR1 is MDHEN and CDR2 SYDVKM. V lost 3 bases and J 4 bases, leaving 16 bases between the germline ends. The CDR3 contains 16 residues. As DNA, the CDR3 is TGTGCCAGCAGTTTGAATGTGGGGTCTTACGGAAACACCATATATTTT. Translated, it gives CASSLNVGSYGNTIYF.

The V call is TRBV7-8, the J call TRBJ2-3; 9 bases agree with TRBD2. The V and J ends lost 1 base and 4 bases, in that order; junction bases with no gene match: 15. The CDR3 has 19 residues. In germline, CDR1 is SGHVS, CDR2 FQNEAQ. The CDR3 nucleotides read TGTGCCAGCAGCTTAGATTGGGTAGAGGCGGGAGGGCCGTCAGATACGCAGTATTTT. This encodes CASSLDWVEAGGPSDTQYF.

The J gene is TRBJ2-1, the V gene TRBV4-2; weak D call: TRBD2 (6 bases). Germline CDR1 reads LGHNA; CDR2 reads YNFKEQ. The CDR3 covers 16 residues. The ends were cut back, 6 bases at V and 9 bases at J, with 24 bases in the middle. The CDR3 nucleotides are TGTGCCAGCAGGAACCGGGCCCAGAGACCGGAGGGTGAGCAGTTCTTC. Protein: CASRNRAQRPEGEQFF.

This clone came up once. This sequence joins TRBV5-1 and TRBJ2-7, with D possibly matching TRBD2 (5 bases). This CDR3 is built from 14 residues. Germline V gene lookup returns CDR1 SGHRS and CDR2 YFSETQ. V was pared by 0 bases and J by 2 bases, with 9 bases between. The CDR3 region is CASSLDVGAYEQYF. CDR3 DNA sequence: TGCGCCAGCAGCTTGGATGTCGGGGCCTACGAGCAGTACTTC. The full variable domain, with the rest looked up from reference TRBV5-1 and TRBJ2-7, is KAGVTQTPRYLIKTRGQQVTLSCSPISGHRSVSWYQQTPGQGLQFLFEYFSETQRNKGNFPGRFSGRQFSNSRSEMNVSTLELGDSALYLCASSLDVGAYEQYFGPGTRLTVT.

The chain recombines TRBV13 with TRBJ2-1; 10 nucleotides align to TRBD2. From germline, CDR1 is PRHDT and CDR2 FYEKMQ (reference sequence). The CDR3 is 15 residues long. The V and J ends lost 2 bases and 4 bases, in that order; junction bases with no gene match: 2. DNA of the CDR3: TGTGCCAGCAGCTTATCTAGCGGGGGTTACAATGAGCAGTTCTTC. Its translation is CASSLSSGGYNEQFF.

The chain is built from TRBV27 and TRBJ2-2; 12 positions match TRBD2. V lost 4 bases, J lost 3 bases, and 3 bases stayed unmatched. The CDR3 contains 16 residues. Germline V gene data show CDR1 as MNHEY and CDR2 as SMNVEV (reference sequence). The CDR3 loop is CASSSGLAGHTGELFF. CDR3 DNA sequence: TGTGCCAGCAGTTCTGGACTAGCGGGACACACCGGGGAGCTGTTTTTT.

The J gene is TRBJ2-2, the V gene TRBV5-6; 10 bases are a match to TRBD1. V shed 4 bases, J shed 2 bases, and the junction held 5 bases outside the gene matches. Germline-derived CDR1 and CDR2 are SGHDT and YYEEEE. The CDR3 runs 16 residues. The DNA of the CDR3 is TGTGCCAGCAGCGCCGGGACAGGGGCAAACACCGGGGAGCTGTTTTTT. This gives the protein CASSAGTGANTGELFF.

The genes are TRBV29-1 and TRBJ1-4, with 9 bases identical to TRBD1. J was trimmed by 4 bases and V by 2 bases; bases with no gene match: 8. This CDR3 has 16 residues. The germline CDR1 and CDR2 sequences are SQVTM and ANQGSEA. As DNA, the CDR3 is TGCAGCGTTGAAACTCGGACAGGGGCTCTTAATGAAAAACTGTTTTTT. Protein sequence: CSVETRTGALNEKLFF.

The chain carries TRBV7-9 and TRBJ2-7; D might be TRBD1 (6 bases). The CDR3 is 14 residues long. CDR1 is SEHNR, CDR2 FQNEAQ, per germline (reference sequence). Deletions cut 6 bases from V and 0 bases from J, with 12 bases between. The CDR3 sequence is CASRPKDSSYEQYF. Here the CDR3 DNA reads TGTGCCAGCAGGCCTAAGGACAGCTCCTACGAGCAGTACTTC.